These T cell receptor beta chains were read from a single sample in a study of T cell responses to AZD1222 COVID-19 vaccine. TCRdb's copy holds only in-frame clones and misses some; the assay was immunoSEQ multiplex PCR. The sample lists approximately 150,000 clones; just over 90% were seen once. Sequenced here: peripheral blood, sampled 28 days after the second AZD1222 dose. The receptor set was obtained from an adult who received the AZD1222 COVID-19 vaccine. Each CDR3 is given with its conserved first and last residue. A D gene is named only where the DNA matches it firmly. A row's size may be missing; if present it is once, few, many or a size class.

V: TRBV15; J: TRBJ1-2; D: TRBD1; size: .; CDR3: CATSGGQANYGYTF; DNA: TGTGCCACCAGCGGGGGACAGGCGAACTATGGCTACACCTTC
V: TRBV14; J: TRBJ1-6; D: .; size: .; CDR3: CASSQTGPLRNSPLHF; DNA: TGTGCCAGCAGCCAAACCGGGCCCCTGAGGAATTCACCCCTCCACTTT
V: TRBV7-8; J: TRBJ2-4; D: TRBD1; size: .; CDR3: CASSRRQGPKNIQYF; DNA: TGTGCCAGCAGCCGCCGACAGGGCCCCAAAAACATTCAGTACTTC
V: TRBV14; J: TRBJ1-5; D: .; size: .; CDR3: CASSRDISYKPQHF; DNA: TGTGCCAGCAGCCGCGACATATCTTACAAGCCCCAGCATTTT
V: TRBV14; J: TRBJ2-1; D: .; size: once; CDR3: CASRRDWYNEQFF; DNA: TGTGCCAGCCGCCGCGACTGGTACAATGAGCAGTTCTTC
V: TRBV29-1; J: TRBJ2-5; D: .; size: .; CDR3: CSVVGILGGETQYF; DNA: TGCAGCGTTGTAGGCATCTTAGGGGGAGAGACCCAGTACTTC
V: TRBV14; J: TRBJ2-7; D: .; size: .; CDR3: CASGQSSYEQYF; DNA: TGTGCCTCAGGCCAGAGCTCCTACGAGCAGTACTTC
V: TRBV2; J: TRBJ2-5; D: TRBD1; size: .; CDR3: CASSERQGVRETQYF; DNA: TGTGCCAGCAGTGAGAGACAGGGGGTTCGGGAGACCCAGTACTTC
V: TRBV24-1; J: TRBJ1-1; D: .; size: .; CDR3: CATSGGPNTEAFF; DNA: TGTGCCACCAGTGGAGGGCCCAACACTGAAGCTTTCTTT
V: TRBV5-4; J: TRBJ1-5; D: .; size: .; CDR3: CASSLRGPQHF; DNA: TGTGCCAGCAGCTTACGAGGGCCCCAGCATTTT
V: TRBV7-3; J: TRBJ2-5; D: TRBD2; size: .; CDR3: CASSPDRGGRETQYF; DNA: TGTGCCAGCAGCCCAGACCGGGGGGGCCGCGAGACCCAGTACTTC
V: TRBV15; J: TRBJ1-2; D: .; size: .; CDR3: CATSREIESYTF; DNA: TGTGCCACCAGCAGGGAAATTGAGAGCTACACCTTC
V: TRBV6-5; J: TRBJ2-1; D: .; size: .; CDR3: CASESTGGAYNEQFF; DNA: TGTGCCAGCGAAAGTACAGGGGGGGCCTACAATGAGCAGTTCTTC
V: TRBV7-2; J: TRBJ2-7; D: .; size: .; CDR3: CASSLGPTAARF; DNA: TGTGCCAGCAGCTTAGGACCAACGGCAGCCCGATTC
V: TRBV2; J: TRBJ2-2; D: .; size: .; CDR3: CASWREAGELFF; DNA: TGTGCCAGCTGGAGGGAAGCCGGGGAGCTGTTTTTT
V: TRBV7-8; J: TRBJ2-4; D: TRBD2; size: .; CDR3: CASSLEVVASGVAKNIQYF; DNA: TGTGCCAGCAGCTTAGAGGTGGTGGCTAGCGGGGTAGCCAAAAACATTCAGTACTTC
V: TRBV28; J: TRBJ1-2; D: TRBD1; size: .; CDR3: CASSSGGEDYGYTF; DNA: TGTGCCAGCAGCTCAGGGGGCGAGGACTATGGCTACACCTTC
V: TRBV27; J: TRBJ1-1; D: .; size: .; CDR3: CASSLVSAGPGTEAFF; DNA: TGTGCCAGCAGTTTAGTATCGGCCGGACCGGGCACTGAAGCTTTCTTT
V: TRBV7-2; J: TRBJ1-2; D: .; size: .; CDR3: CASSLGRVYGYTF; DNA: TGTGCCAGCAGCTTAGGACGGGTATATGGCTACACCTTC
V: TRBV5-4; J: TRBJ2-5; D: .; size: .; CDR3: CASSLAFRQETQYF; DNA: TGTGCCAGCAGCTTGGCCTTTCGGCAGGAGACCCAGTACTTC
V: TRBV11-2; J: TRBJ2-5; D: TRBD2; size: .; CDR3: CASSSLTLAGFKETQYF; DNA: TGTGCCAGCAGCTCCCTTACACTAGCGGGGTTCAAAGAGACCCAGTACTTC
V: TRBV10-3; J: TRBJ2-2; D: .; size: .; CDR3: CAISYQGTGELFF; DNA: TGTGCCATCAGTTACCAGGGAACCGGGGAGCTGTTTTTT
V: TRBV5-1; J: TRBJ1-3; D: .; size: .; CDR3: CASSSVGGSGNTIYF; DNA: TGCGCCAGCAGCTCCGTGGGGGGCTCTGGAAACACCATATATTTT
V: TRBV28; J: TRBJ1-5; D: .; size: .; CDR3: CASSLSVNQPQHF; DNA: TGTGCCAGCAGTTTATCGGTCAATCAGCCCCAGCATTTT
V: TRBV18; J: TRBJ2-1; D: .; size: .; CDR3: CASSPQPSSYNEQFF; DNA: TGTGCCAGCTCACCACAGCCTAGCTCCTACAATGAGCAGTTCTTC
V: TRBV18; J: TRBJ2-3; D: TRBD2; size: .; CDR3: CASSPLPTSGSLADTQYF; DNA: TGTGCCAGCTCACCACTCCCGACTAGCGGGAGTTTAGCAGATACGCAGTATTTT
V: TRBV5-1; J: TRBJ2-7; D: TRBD1; size: .; CDR3: CASSLVGQAYEQYF; DNA: TGCGCCAGCAGCTTGGTGGGACAGGCCTACGAGCAGTACTTC
V: TRBV28; J: TRBJ2-3; D: TRBD2; size: .; CDR3: CASSSRTSGSTDTQYF; DNA: TGTGCCAGCAGTTCCCGGACTAGCGGGAGCACAGATACGCAGTATTTT
V: TRBV19; J: TRBJ2-5; D: TRBD2; size: .; CDR3: CASRLAGNQETQYF; DNA: TGTGCCAGCAGACTAGCGGGCAATCAAGAGACCCAGTACTTC
V: TRBV12-3/TRBV12-4; J: TRBJ2-3; D: .; size: .; CDR3: CASSSPADTQYF; DNA: TGTGCCAGCAGCTCCCCGGCAGATACGCAGTATTTT
V: TRBV4-1; J: TRBJ1-2; D: .; size: .; CDR3: CASSPPLAGARSGYTF; DNA: TGCGCCAGCAGCCCCCCTTTGGCAGGGGCCCGGAGTGGCTACACCTTC
V: TRBV19; J: TRBJ2-5; D: .; size: .; CDR3: CASSILLRGGAETQYF; DNA: TGTGCCAGTAGTATCCTCCTTCGAGGGGGAGCGGAGACCCAGTACTTC
V: TRBV6-2/TRBV6-3; J: TRBJ2-5; D: .; size: once; CDR3: CASSYSFLGETQYF; DNA: TGTGCCAGCAGTTACTCGTTTCTGGGCGAGACCCAGTACTTC
V: TRBV6-5; J: TRBJ1-2; D: .; size: .; CDR3: CASRASWGAAYGYTF; DNA: TGTGCCAGCAGGGCTAGCTGGGGGGCAGCCTATGGCTACACCTTC
V: TRBV27; J: TRBJ2-2; D: TRBD2; size: .; CDR3: CASSSTPAGVTEELFF; DNA: TGTGCCAGCAGTTCGACACCAGCGGGAGTAACCGAGGAGCTGTTTTTT
V: TRBV5-1; J: TRBJ2-2; D: TRBD2; size: .; CDR3: CASSGSGGQTGELFF; DNA: TGCGCCAGCAGCGGGAGCGGGGGGCAAACCGGGGAGCTGTTTTTT
V: TRBV13; J: TRBJ1-4; D: .; size: .; CDR3: CASSPTGDEKLFF; DNA: TGTGCCAGCAGCCCAACGGGAGATGAAAAACTGTTTTTT
V: TRBV11-2; J: TRBJ2-7; D: .; size: .; CDR3: CASEARGSYEQYF; DNA: TGTGCCAGCGAGGCCCGGGGTAGTTACGAGCAGTACTTC
V: TRBV12-3/TRBV12-4; J: TRBJ1-1; D: .; size: .; CDR3: CASSVGINTEAFF; DNA: TGTGCCAGCAGTGTGGGGATTAACACTGAAGCTTTCTTT
V: TRBV5-6; J: TRBJ2-7; D: .; size: .; CDR3: CASSFWGNEQYF; DNA: TGTGCCAGCAGCTTCTGGGGGAACGAGCAGTACTTC
V: TRBV9; J: TRBJ1-2; D: .; size: .; CDR3: CASSVDVGRGYTF; DNA: TGTGCCAGCAGCGTAGATGTGGGACGTGGCTACACCTTC
V: TRBV29-1; J: TRBJ1-2; D: TRBD1; size: .; CDR3: CSVARDSNYGYTF; DNA: TGCAGCGTCGCCCGGGACAGCAACTATGGCTACACCTTC
V: TRBV7-6; J: TRBJ2-1; D: TRBD2; size: once; CDR3: CASSREVLAGSNEQFF; DNA: TGTGCCAGCAGCCGAGAGGTGTTAGCGGGGTCTAATGAGCAGTTCTTC
V: TRBV28; J: TRBJ2-7; D: .; size: .; CDR3: CASSFATIYEQYF; DNA: TGTGCCAGCAGTTTTGCCACCATCTACGAGCAGTACTTC
V: TRBV6-1; J: TRBJ2-7; D: TRBD1; size: .; CDR3: CASSEHRGEQYF; DNA: TGTGCCAGCAGTGAGCACAGGGGCGAGCAGTACTTC
V: TRBV18; J: TRBJ1-2; D: TRBD1; size: .; CDR3: CASSPDRGRDAYGYTF; DNA: TGTGCCAGCTCACCGGACAGGGGGAGGGACGCCTATGGCTACACCTTC
V: TRBV4-3; J: TRBJ2-7; D: .; size: .; CDR3: CASTVATTGSYEQYF; DNA: TGCGCCAGCACCGTGGCGACTACAGGTTCCTACGAGCAGTACTTC
V: TRBV29-1; J: TRBJ1-2; D: TRBD1; size: .; CDR3: CSVEWGLGQDNYGYTF; DNA: TGCAGCGTTGAATGGGGGTTGGGACAGGACAACTATGGCTACACCTTC
V: TRBV3-1/TRBV3-2; J: TRBJ2-7; D: TRBD1; size: .; CDR3: CASSQPRQGPQQYF; DNA: TGTGCCAGCAGCCAACCCCGACAGGGCCCCCAGCAGTACTTC
V: TRBV12-5; J: TRBJ2-5; D: .; size: .; CDR3: CASGLIQWETQYF; DNA: TGTGCTAGTGGTTTGATCCAGTGGGAGACCCAGTACTTC
V: TRBV5-1; J: TRBJ1-5; D: TRBD1; size: .; CDR3: CASSWGDRVSQPQHF; DNA: TGCGCCAGCAGCTGGGGGGACAGGGTAAGTCAGCCCCAGCATTTT
V: TRBV6-2/TRBV6-3; J: TRBJ2-2; D: .; size: .; CDR3: CASSLATGELFF; DNA: TGTGCCAGCAGTCTAGCTACCGGGGAGCTGTTTTTT
V: TRBV7-8; J: TRBJ2-7; D: .; size: .; CDR3: CASSPRGDTSYEQYF; DNA: TGTGCCAGCAGTCCCAGGGGGGACACTTCCTACGAGCAGTACTTC
V: TRBV4-2; J: TRBJ1-6; D: .; size: .; CDR3: CASSQKRSGDAVRSLHF; DNA: TGTGCCAGCAGCCAAAAGCGAAGCGGGGACGCCGTCCGGTCCCTCCACTTT
V: TRBV5-1; J: TRBJ1-1; D: .; size: few; CDR3: CASSLVTTGTEAFF; DNA: TGCGCCAGCAGCTTGGTTACCACTGGCACTGAAGCTTTCTTT
V: TRBV10-3; J: TRBJ2-7; D: .; size: .; CDR3: CAISEGRGYEQCF; DNA: TGTGCCATCAGTGAGGGTCGTGGGTATGAGCAGTGCTTC
V: TRBV13; J: TRBJ1-4; D: .; size: .; CDR3: CASSLRVTNEKLFF; DNA: TGTGCCAGCAGCCTGAGGGTGACTAATGAAAAACTGTTTTTT
V: TRBV13; J: TRBJ1-5; D: .; size: .; CDR3: CASSFGGEMNQPQHF; DNA: TGTGCCAGCAGCTTTGGGGGGGAGATGAATCAGCCCCAGCATTTT